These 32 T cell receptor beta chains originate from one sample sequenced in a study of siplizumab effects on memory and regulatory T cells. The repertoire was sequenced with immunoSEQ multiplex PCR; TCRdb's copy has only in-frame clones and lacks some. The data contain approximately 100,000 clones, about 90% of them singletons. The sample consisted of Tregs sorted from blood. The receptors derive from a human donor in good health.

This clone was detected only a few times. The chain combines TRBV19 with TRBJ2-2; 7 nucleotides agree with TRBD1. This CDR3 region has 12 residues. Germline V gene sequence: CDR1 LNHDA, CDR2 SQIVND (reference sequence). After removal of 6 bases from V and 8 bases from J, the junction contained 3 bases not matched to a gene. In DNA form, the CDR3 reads TGTGCCAGTAGGACAGGGCTGGGGGAGCTGTTTTTT. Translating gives CASRTGLGELFF.

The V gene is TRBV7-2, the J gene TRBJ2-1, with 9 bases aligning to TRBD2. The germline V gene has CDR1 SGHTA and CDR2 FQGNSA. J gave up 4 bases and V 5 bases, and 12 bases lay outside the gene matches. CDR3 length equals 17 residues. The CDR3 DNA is TGTGCCAGCAGCCACTCCAAGACTAGCGGCTATTACAATGAGCAGTTCTTC. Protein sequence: CASSHSKTSGYYNEQFF.

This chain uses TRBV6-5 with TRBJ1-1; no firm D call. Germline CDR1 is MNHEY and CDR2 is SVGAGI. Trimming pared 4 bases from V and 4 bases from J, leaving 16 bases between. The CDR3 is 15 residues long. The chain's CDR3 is CASSFLGMGSTEAFF. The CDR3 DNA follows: TGTGCCAGCAGTTTTTTAGGAATGGGCAGCACTGAAGCTTTCTTT.

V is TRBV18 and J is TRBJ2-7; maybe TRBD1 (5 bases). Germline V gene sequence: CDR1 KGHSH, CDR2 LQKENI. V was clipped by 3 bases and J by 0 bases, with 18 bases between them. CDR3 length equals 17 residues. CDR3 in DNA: TGTGCCAGCTCACCGAATCGACAGCTTTGGAGCTCCTACGAGCAGTACTTC. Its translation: CASSPNRQLWSSYEQYF.

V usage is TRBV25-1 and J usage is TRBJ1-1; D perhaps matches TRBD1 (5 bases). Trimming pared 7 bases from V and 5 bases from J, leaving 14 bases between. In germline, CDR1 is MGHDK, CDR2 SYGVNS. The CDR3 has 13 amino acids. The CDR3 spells CASTGSLGTEAFF. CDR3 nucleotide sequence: TGTGCCAGCACAGGGTCCTTAGGGACTGAAGCTTTCTTT.

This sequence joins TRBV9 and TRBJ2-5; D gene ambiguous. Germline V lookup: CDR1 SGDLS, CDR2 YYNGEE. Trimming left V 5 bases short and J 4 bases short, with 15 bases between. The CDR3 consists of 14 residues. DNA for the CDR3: TGTGCCAGCAGTAGATCGACCCCAGCAGAGACCCAGTACTTC. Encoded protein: CASSRSTPAETQYF.

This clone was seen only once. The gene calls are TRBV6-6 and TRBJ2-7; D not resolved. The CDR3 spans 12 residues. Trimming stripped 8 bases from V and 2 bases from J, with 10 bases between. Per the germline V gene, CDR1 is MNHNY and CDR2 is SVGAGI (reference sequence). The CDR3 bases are TGTGCCAGCGCCCTCGGAACCTACGAGCAGTACTTC. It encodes CASALGTYEQYF.

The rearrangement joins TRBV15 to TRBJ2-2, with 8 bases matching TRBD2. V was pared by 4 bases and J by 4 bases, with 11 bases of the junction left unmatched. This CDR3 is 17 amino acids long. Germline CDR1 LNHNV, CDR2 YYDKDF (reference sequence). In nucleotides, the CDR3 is TGTGCCACCAGCAAAAGGACTAGCCTTAAGAGCACCGGGGAGCTGTTTTTT. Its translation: CATSKRTSLKSTGELFF.

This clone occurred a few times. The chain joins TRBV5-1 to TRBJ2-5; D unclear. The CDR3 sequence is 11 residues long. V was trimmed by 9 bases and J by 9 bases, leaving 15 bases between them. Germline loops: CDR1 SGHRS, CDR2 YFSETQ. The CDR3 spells CATKDSWAQYF. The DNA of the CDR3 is TGCGCCACCAAGGATAGTTGGGCCCAGTACTTC.

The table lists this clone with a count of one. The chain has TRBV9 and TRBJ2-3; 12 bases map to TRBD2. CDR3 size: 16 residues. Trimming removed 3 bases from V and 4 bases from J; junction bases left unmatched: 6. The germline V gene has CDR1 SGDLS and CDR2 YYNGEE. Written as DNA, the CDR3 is TGTGCCAGCAGCGCTCTAGCGGGAGGGCCCTCAGATACGCAGTATTTT. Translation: CASSALAGGPSDTQYF.

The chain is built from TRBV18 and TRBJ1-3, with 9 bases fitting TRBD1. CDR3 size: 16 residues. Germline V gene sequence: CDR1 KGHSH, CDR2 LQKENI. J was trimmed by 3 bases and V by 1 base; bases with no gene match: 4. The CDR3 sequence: CASSPLGQGSGNTIYF. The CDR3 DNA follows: TGTGCCAGCTCACCACTGGGACAGGGCAGTGGAAACACCATATATTTT.

As DNA, the CDR3 is TGTGCCAGCCGAAGGGGGGACTACGAGCAGTACTTC. Its translation: CASRRGDYEQYF. V is TRBV27 and J is TRBJ2-7; D may correspond to TRBD1 or TRBD2 (6 bases each). Germline V gene lookup returns CDR1 MNHEY and CDR2 SMNVEV (reference sequence). CDR3 size: 12 residues. Deletions cut 8 bases from V and 3 bases from J, with 11 bases between.

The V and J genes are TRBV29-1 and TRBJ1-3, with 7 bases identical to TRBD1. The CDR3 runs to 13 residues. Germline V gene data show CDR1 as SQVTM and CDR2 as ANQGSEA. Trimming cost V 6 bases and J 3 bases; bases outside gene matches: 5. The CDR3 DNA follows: TGCAGCGTCGGAGGGGGCGGTGGAAACACCATATATTTT. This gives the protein CSVGGGGGNTIYF.

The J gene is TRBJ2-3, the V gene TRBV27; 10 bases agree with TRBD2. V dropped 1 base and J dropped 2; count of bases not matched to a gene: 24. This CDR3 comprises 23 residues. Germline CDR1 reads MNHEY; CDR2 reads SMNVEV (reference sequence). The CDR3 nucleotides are TGTGCCAGCAGTTTATATGGCGGTTGGGAGGTTGGGGCTAGCGGGAGATACACAGATACGCAGTATTTT. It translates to CASSLYGGWEVGASGRYTDTQYF.

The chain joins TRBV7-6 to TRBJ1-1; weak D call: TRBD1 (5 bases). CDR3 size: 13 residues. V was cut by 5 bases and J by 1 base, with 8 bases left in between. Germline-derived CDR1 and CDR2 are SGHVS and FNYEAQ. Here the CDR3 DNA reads TGTGCCAGCAGCCCTACAGGGAACACTGAAGCTTTCTTT. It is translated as CASSPTGNTEAFF. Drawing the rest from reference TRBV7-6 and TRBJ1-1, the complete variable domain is GAGVSQSPRYKVTKRGQDVALRCDPISGHVSLYWYRQALGQGPEFLTYFNYEAQQDKSGLPNDRFSAERPEGSISTLTIQRTEQRDSAMYRCASSPTGNTEAFFGQGTRLTVV.

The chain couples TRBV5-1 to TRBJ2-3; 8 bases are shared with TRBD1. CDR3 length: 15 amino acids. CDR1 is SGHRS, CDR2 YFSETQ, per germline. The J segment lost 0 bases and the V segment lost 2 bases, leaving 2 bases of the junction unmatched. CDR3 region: CASSLTGGSTDTQYF. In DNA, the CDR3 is TGCGCCAGCAGCTTAACAGGGGGAAGCACAGATACGCAGTATTTT. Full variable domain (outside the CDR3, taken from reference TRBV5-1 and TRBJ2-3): KAGVTQTPRYLIKTRGQQVTLSCSPISGHRSVSWYQQTPGQGLQFLFEYFSETQRNKGNFPGRFSGRQFSNSRSEMNVSTLELGDSALYLCASSLTGGSTDTQYFGPGTRLTVL.

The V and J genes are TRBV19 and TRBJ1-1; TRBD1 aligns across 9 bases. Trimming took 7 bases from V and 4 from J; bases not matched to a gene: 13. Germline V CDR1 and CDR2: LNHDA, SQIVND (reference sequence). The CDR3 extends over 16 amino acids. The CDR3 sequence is CASIPGRDRGSTEAFF. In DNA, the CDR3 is TGTGCCAGTATCCCGGGCCGAGACAGGGGGAGCACTGAAGCTTTCTTT.

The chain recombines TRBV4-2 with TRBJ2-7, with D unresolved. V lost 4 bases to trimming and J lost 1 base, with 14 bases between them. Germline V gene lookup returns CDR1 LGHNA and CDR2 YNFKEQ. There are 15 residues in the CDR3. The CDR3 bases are TGTGCCAGCAGCCCGACGGAGAGGTCGTCCTACGAGCAGTACTTC. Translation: CASSPTERSSYEQYF.

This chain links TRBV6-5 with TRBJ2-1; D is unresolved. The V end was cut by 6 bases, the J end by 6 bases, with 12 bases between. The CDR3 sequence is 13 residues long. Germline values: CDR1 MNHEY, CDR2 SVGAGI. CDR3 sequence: CASSHDLANEQFF. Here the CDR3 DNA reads TGTGCCAGCAGCCACGACTTGGCCAATGAGCAGTTCTTC.

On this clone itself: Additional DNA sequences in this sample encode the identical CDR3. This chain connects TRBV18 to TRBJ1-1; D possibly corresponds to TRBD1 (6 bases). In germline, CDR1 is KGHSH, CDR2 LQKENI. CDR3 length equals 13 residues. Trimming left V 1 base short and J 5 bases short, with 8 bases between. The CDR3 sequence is CASSPQGGTEAFF. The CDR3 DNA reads TGTGCCAGCTCACCACAGGGGGGTACTGAAGCTTTCTTT.

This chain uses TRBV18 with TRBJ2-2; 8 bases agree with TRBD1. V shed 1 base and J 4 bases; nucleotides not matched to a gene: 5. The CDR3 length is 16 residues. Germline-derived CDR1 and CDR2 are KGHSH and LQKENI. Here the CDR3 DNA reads TGTGCCAGCTCACCACTGGGACAGGAGATCACCGGGGAGCTGTTTTTT. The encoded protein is CASSPLGQEITGELFF. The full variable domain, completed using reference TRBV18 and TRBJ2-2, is NAGVMQNPRHLVRRRGQEARLRCSPMKGHSHVYWYRQLPEEGLKFMVYLQKENIIDESGMPKERFSAEFPKEGPSILRIQQVVRGDSAAYFCASSPLGQEITGELFFGEGSRLTVL.

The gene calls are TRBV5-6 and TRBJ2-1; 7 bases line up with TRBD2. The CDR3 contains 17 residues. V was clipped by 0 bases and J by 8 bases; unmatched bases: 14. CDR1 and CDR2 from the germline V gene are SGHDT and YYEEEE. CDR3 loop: CASSLVGAGAGVDEQFF. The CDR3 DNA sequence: TGTGCCAGCAGCTTGGTAGGGGCGGGAGCCGGGGTGGATGAGCAGTTCTTC. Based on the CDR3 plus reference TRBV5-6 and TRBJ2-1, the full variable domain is DAGVTQSPTHLIKTRGQQVTLRCSPKSGHDTVSWYQQALGQGPQFIFQYYEEEERQRGNFPDRFSGHQFPNYSSELNVNALLLGDSALYLCASSLVGAGAGVDEQFFGPGTRLTVL.

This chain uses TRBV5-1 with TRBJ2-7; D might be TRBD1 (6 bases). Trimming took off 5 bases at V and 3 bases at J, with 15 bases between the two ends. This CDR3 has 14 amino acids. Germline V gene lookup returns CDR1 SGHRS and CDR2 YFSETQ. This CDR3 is CASRKAGEVYEQYF. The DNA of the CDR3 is TGCGCCAGCAGAAAGGCAGGGGAAGTCTACGAGCAGTACTTC.

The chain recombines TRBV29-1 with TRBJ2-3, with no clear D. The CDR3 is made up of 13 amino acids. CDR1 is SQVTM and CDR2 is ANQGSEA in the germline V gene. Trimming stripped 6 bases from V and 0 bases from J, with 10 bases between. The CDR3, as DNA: TGCAGCGTATTGGTGTTGAGCACAGATACGCAGTATTTT. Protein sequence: CSVLVLSTDTQYF.

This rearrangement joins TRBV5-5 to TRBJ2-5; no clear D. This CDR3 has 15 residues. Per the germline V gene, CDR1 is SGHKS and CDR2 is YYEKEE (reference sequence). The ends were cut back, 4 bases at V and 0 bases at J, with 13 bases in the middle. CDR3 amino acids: CASSPLRAYQETQYF. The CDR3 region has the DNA TGTGCCAGCAGCCCCCTCCGGGCGTACCAAGAGACCCAGTACTTC. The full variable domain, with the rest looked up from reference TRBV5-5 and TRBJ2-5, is DAGVTQSPTHLIKTRGQQVTLRCSPISGHKSVSWYQQVLGQGPQFIFQYYEKEERGRGNFPDRFSARQFPNYSSELNVNALLLGDSALYLCASSPLRAYQETQYFGPGTRLLVL.

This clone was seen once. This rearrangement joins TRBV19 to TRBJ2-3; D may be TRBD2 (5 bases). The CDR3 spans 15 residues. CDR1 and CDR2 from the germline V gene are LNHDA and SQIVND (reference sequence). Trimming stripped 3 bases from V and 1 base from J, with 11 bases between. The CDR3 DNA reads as TGTGCCAGTAGTATTGCGACTATTCGCACAGATACGCAGTATTTT. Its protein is CASSIATIRTDTQYF.

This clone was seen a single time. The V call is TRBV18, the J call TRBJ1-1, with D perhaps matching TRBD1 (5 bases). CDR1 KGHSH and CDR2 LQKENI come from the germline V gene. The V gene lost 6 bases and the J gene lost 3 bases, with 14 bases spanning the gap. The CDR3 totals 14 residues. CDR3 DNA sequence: TGTGCCAGCTCCATCGGGGGTCATGACACTGAAGCTTTCTTT. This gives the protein CASSIGGHDTEAFF.

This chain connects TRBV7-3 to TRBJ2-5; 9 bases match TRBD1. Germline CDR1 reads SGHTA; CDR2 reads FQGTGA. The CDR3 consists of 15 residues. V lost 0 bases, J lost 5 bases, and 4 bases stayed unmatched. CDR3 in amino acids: CASSLTGQGRETQYF. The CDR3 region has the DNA TGTGCCAGCAGCTTAACGGGACAGGGCCGCGAGACCCAGTACTTC.

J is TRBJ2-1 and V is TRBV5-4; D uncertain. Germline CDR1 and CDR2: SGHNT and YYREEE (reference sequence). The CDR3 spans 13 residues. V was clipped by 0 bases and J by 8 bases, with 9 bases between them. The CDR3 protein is CASSLVIGDEQFF. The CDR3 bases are TGTGCCAGCAGCTTGGTAATAGGCGATGAGCAGTTCTTC.

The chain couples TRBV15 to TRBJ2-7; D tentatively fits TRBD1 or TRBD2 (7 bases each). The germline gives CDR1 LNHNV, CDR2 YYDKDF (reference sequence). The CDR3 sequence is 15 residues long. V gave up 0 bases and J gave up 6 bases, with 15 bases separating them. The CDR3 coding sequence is TGTGCCACCAGCAGAGACGGGGAGGGGGCCCGCGAGCAGTACTTC. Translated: CATSRDGEGAREQYF.

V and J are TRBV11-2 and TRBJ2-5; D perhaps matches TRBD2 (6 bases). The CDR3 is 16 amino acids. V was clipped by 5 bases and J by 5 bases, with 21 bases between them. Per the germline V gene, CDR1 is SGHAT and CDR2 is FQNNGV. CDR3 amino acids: CASSPYSGSPLETQYF. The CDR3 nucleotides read TGTGCCAGCAGCCCCTATAGCGGATCCCCCCTGGAGACCCAGTACTTC.

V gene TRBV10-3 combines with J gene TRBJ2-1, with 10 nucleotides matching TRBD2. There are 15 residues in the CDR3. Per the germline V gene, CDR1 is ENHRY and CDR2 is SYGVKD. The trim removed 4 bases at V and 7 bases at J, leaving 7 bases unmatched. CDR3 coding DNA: TGTGCCATCAGTGCTCTAGCGGGAGAGCGGAATGAGCAGTTCTTC. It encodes CAISALAGERNEQFF.